The TCR beta chain under discussion was sequenced for a study of CD8+CD57+ T cells in acquired aplastic anemia. Study in general: CD4+ and CD8+ cells, once sorted, gave DNA averaging approximately 3 ug. Points from the study as a whole: Sharing between patients and controls was observed for twenty-nine CD8+ CDR3 sequences. Levels of CD8+ Simpson's diversity were not significantly distinct in patients versus controls.

The TCR beta profiling, which covered VDJ combination and CDR3 sequence, was carried out using genomic DNA as the template. TCRdb ran MiXCR on the reads and lists one entry per CDR3 protein. Of roughly 300,000 distinct CDR3 sequences listed, 45% to 65% were seen once; the top ten hold under 8.5%. Note on this clonotype: Its target is unknown.

V was pared by 0 bases and J by 6 bases, with 9 bases between. The CDR3 is 13 residues long. Germline lookup yields CDR1 LGHNA and CDR2 YNFKEQ. V gene TRBV4-2 combines with J gene TRBJ2-7, with unresolved D. What was sequenced was sorted CD4+, CD8+, or CD8+CD57+ T cells (not recorded which) from PBMCs. The receptor's source is a human donor with severe aplastic anemia or a healthy control (not recorded which). CDR3 in DNA: TGTGCCAGCAGCCAAGACCGAGCTCTCGAGCAGTACTTC. This encodes CASSQDRALEQYF.